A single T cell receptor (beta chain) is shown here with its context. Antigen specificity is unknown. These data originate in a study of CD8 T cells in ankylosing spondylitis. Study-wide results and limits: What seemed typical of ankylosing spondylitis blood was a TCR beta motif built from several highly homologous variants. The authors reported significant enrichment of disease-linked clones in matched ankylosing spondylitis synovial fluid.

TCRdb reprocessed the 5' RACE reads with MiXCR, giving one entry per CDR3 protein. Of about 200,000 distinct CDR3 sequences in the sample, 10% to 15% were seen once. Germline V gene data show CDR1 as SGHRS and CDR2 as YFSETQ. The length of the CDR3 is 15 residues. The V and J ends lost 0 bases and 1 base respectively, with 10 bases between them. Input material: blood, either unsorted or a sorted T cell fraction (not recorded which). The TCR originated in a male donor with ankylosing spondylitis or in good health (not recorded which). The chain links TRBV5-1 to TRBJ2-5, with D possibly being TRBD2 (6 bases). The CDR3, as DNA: TGCGCCAGCAGCTTGGCGGGTAGCGGCCAAGAGACCCAGTACTTC. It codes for CASSLAGSGQETQYF.